These 17 T cell receptor beta chains came from one sample sequenced in a study of shared clonotypes between healthy human individuals. The protocol was immunoSEQ multiplex PCR, while the TCRdb copy is restricted to in-frame clones and leaves out a portion. The sample lists about 1.5 million clones, around 98% occurring once. The sample was naive CD4+ T cells sorted from blood. The subset was: CD45RA+ positively selected. The receptors stem from a man aged 25 to 40 in good health.

The gene calls are TRBV29-1 and TRBJ1-2, with D possibly TRBD1 on 6 matching bases. CDR1 SQVTM and CDR2 ANQGSEA come from the germline V gene. The CDR3 is made up of 17 amino acids. V lost 6 bases, J lost 10 bases, and 33 bases lay in between. CDR3 bases: TGCAGCGTCACCCAGGATAGGGGGGCCAAGGGTAATCGGGACTACACCTTC. It translates to CSVTQDRGAKGNRDYTF.

The count of this clone is one. The gene calls are TRBV2 and TRBJ2-7, with D possibly matching TRBD2 (6 bases). Germline CDR1 reads SNHLY; CDR2 reads FYNNEI. The V gene lost 7 bases and the J gene lost 2 bases, with 18 bases spanning the gap. There are 15 residues in the CDR3. Written as DNA, the CDR3 is TGTGCCAGCATTAAACGCGGGAACCTTACCTACGAGCAGTACTTC. This gives the protein CASIKRGNLTYEQYF.

The rearrangement links TRBV11-2 to TRBJ2-1; no clear D gene. There are 14 residues in the CDR3. Germline lookup yields CDR1 SGHAT and CDR2 FQNNGV. Deletions cut 5 bases from V and 8 bases from J, with 16 bases between. CDR3 region: CASSPNAGRHEQFF. In nucleotides, the CDR3 is TGTGCCAGCAGCCCCAATGCTGGAAGGCATGAGCAGTTCTTC.

A remark on this clone: The sample carries other DNA sequences with the same CDR3. The chain has TRBV9 and TRBJ2-1; D perhaps matches TRBD2 (6 bases). V lost 5 bases to trimming and J lost 4 bases, with 16 bases between them. The CDR3 is 15 residues long. CDR1 SGDLS and CDR2 YYNGEE come from the germline V gene. This chain's CDR3 is CASSVSSTSYNEQFF. The CDR3 DNA is TGTGCCAGCAGTGTAAGCTCGACTAGTTACAATGAGCAGTTCTTC. The full variable domain, with the rest looked up from reference TRBV9 and TRBJ2-1, is DSGVTQTPKHLITATGQRVTLRCSPRSGDLSVYWYQQSLDQGLQFLIQYYNGEERAKGNILERFSAQQFPDLHSELNLSSLELGDSALYFCASSVSSTSYNEQFFGPGTRLTVL.

The V gene is TRBV19, the J gene TRBJ1-5; 10 nucleotides line up with TRBD1. With 7 bases clipped from V and 0 bases from J, the junction kept 12 bases outside the gene matches. Looked up from germline, CDR1 is LNHDA and CDR2 is SQIVND (reference sequence). The CDR3 is 18 residues long. The CDR3 bases are TGTGCCAGTAATAGACCGGGACAGGGGATGGTTAGCAATCAGCCCCAGCATTTT. Its protein product is CASNRPGQGMVSNQPQHF.

V is TRBV28 and J is TRBJ2-1; 7 bases agree with TRBD2. Trimming at V came to 6 bases and at J to 5 bases, leaving 10 bases not matched to a gene. Germline V gene data show CDR1 as MDHEN and CDR2 as SYDVKM. This CDR3 comprises 15 residues. The CDR3 nucleotides read TGTGCCAGCAGACTCGCCGGGACTACCAACAATGAGCAGTTCTTC. Protein: CASRLAGTTNNEQFF.

The CDR3 DNA reads TGTGCCAGTAGAAGGACAGGGGCGAGCTCCTACGAGCAGTACTTC. Encoded protein: CASRRTGASSYEQYF. The chain carries TRBV19 and TRBJ2-7; 9 bases are a match to TRBD1. V shed 6 bases, J shed 0 bases, and the junction held 6 bases outside the gene matches. The germline CDR1 and CDR2 sequences are LNHDA and SQIVND (reference sequence). The CDR3 covers 15 residues.

This sequence joins TRBV7-2 and TRBJ2-5; weak D call: TRBD2 (6 bases). Germline values: CDR1 SGHTA, CDR2 FQGNSA. The CDR3 is made up of 14 amino acids. V lost 7 bases, J lost 1 base, and 13 bases lay in between. The CDR3 protein is CASNVWRGQETQYF. The CDR3 DNA reads TGTGCCAGCAACGTCTGGCGGGGCCAAGAGACCCAGTACTTC.

The chain joins TRBV6-1 to TRBJ2-3; D is unresolved. CDR3 length: 15 amino acids. The V end was cut by 0 bases, the J end by 5 bases, with 12 bases between. Looked up from germline, CDR1 is MNHNS and CDR2 is SASEGT. CDR3 in DNA: TGTGCCAGCAGTGAAGCGCTTCTTATTCGAGATACGCAGTATTTT. Encoded protein: CASSEALLIRDTQYF.

The chain links TRBV6-1 to TRBJ2-7; 9 nucleotides agree with TRBD1. The germline V gene has CDR1 MNHNS and CDR2 SASEGT. There are 15 residues in the CDR3. With V trimmed by 1 base and J by 5 bases, 6 bases remained unmatched. CDR3 amino acids: CASSEGQGGFDEQYF. DNA for the CDR3: TGTGCCAGCAGTGAAGGACAGGGGGGGTTTGACGAGCAGTACTTC.

This clone was detected once. The J gene is TRBJ2-5, the V gene TRBV10-1, with 12 bases aligning to TRBD1. V was clipped by 11 bases and J by 6 bases; unmatched bases: 10. The CDR3 runs 14 residues. Germline values: CDR1 WNHNN, CDR2 SYGVQD (reference sequence). The CDR3 region has the DNA TGCGCCCGCCGCGGGACAGGGGGCGGAAAGACCCAGTACTTC. It translates to CARRGTGGGKTQYF.

The chain recombines TRBV29-1 with TRBJ2-7; 10 nucleotides align to TRBD1. The trim removed 3 bases at V and 4 bases at J, leaving 3 bases unmatched. CDR1 SQVTM and CDR2 ANQGSEA come from the germline V gene. CDR3 size: 13 residues. In DNA, the CDR3 is TGCAGCGTTGAGGACAGGGGGTCTTACGAGCAGTACTTC. Amino acids: CSVEDRGSYEQYF.

This clone occurred once. This chain links TRBV7-9 with TRBJ1-1, with D tentatively TRBD1 (6 bases). CDR1 is SEHNR and CDR2 is FQNEAQ in the germline V gene (reference sequence). The germline V and J ends were trimmed by 5 bases and 3 bases, with 13 bases remaining between them. The CDR3 has 14 amino acids. The CDR3 region has the DNA TGTGCCAGCAGCCCATTTACAGGGCACACTGAAGCTTTCTTT. This encodes CASSPFTGHTEAFF.

A word on this clone: The sample contains more than one DNA sequence encoding this CDR3. The chain recombines TRBV5-1 with TRBJ2-3; D gene unclear. The CDR3 extends over 14 amino acids. V was trimmed by 0 bases and J by 2 bases, leaving 7 bases between them. Germline-derived CDR1 and CDR2 are SGHRS and YFSETQ. CDR3 bases: TGCGCCAGCAGCTTGGGAGGAAACACAGATACGCAGTATTTT. Its protein is CASSLGGNTDTQYF.

The chain links TRBV11-2 to TRBJ2-7; D is ambiguous. The CDR3 is made up of 12 amino acids. The V end was cut by 1 base, the J end by 3 bases, with 4 bases between. Germline loops: CDR1 SGHAT, CDR2 FQNNGV. CDR3: CASSLVFYEQYF. CDR3 DNA sequence: TGTGCCAGCAGCTTAGTATTCTACGAGCAGTACTTC.

The rearrangement links TRBV2 to TRBJ2-1; TRBD2 matches 7 bases. V shed 7 bases and J 4 bases; nucleotides not matched to a gene: 7. The CDR3 length is 14 residues. CDR1 and CDR2 (germline): SNHLY, FYNNEI. The CDR3 region is CASMRASGYNEQFF. The CDR3 DNA sequence: TGTGCCAGCATGAGGGCTAGCGGATACAATGAGCAGTTCTTC.

The V gene is TRBV20-1, the J gene TRBJ2-4; D remains unclear. The germline V and J ends were trimmed by 5 bases and 5 bases, with 4 bases remaining between them. Germline V lookup: CDR1 DFQATT, CDR2 SNEGSKA (reference sequence). CDR3 length: 10 residues. CDR3 nucleotides: TGCAGTGCTTTAGAAAACATTCAGTACTTC. It codes for CSALENIQYF.